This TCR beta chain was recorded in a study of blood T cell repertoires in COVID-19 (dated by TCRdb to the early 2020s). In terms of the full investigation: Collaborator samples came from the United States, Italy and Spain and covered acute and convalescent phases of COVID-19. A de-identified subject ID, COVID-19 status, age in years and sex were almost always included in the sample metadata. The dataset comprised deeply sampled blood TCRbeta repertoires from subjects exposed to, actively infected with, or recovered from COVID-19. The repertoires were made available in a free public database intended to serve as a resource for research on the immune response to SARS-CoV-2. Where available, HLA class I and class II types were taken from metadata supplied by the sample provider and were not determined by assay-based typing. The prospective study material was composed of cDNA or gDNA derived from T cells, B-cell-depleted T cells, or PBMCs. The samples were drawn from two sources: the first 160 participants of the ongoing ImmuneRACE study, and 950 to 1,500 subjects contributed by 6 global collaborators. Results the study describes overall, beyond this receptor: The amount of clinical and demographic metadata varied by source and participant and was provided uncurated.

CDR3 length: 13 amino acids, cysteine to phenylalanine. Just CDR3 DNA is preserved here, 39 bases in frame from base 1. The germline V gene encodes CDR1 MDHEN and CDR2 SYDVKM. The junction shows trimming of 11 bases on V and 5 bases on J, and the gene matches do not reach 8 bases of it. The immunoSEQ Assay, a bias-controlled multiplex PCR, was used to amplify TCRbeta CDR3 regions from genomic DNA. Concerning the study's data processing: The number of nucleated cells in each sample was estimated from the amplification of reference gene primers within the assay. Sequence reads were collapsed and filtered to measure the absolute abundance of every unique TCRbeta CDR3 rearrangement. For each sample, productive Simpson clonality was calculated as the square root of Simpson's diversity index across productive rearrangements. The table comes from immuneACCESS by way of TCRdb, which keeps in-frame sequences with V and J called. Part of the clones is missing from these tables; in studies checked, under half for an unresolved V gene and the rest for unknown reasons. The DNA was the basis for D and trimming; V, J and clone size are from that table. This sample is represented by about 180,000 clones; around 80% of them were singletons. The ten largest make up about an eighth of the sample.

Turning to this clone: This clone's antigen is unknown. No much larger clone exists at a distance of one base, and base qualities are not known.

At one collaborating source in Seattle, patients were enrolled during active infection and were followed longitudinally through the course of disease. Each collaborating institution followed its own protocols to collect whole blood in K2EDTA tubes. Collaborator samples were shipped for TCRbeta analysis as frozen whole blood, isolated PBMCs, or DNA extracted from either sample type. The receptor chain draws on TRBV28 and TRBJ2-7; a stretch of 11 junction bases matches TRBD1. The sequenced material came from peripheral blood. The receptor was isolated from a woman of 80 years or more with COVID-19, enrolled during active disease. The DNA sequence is TGTGCCGCAGGGACAGGGGGAACTCACGAGCAGTACTTC. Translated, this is CAAGTGGTHEQYF.